This TCR beta chain emerged from a study of Tregs in tolerant kidney transplant recipients. The CDR3 contains 16 residues. V gave up 6 bases and J gave up 4 bases, with 20 bases separating them. Germline CDR1 reads LNHDA; CDR2 reads SQIVND (reference sequence). The assay was immunoSEQ multiplex PCR, and TCRdb's table has in-frame clones only and misses some. Among fewer than 150,000 clones listed, 85% to 95% were seen once. The origin of this receptor is a human donor in good health. Sequences were obtained from CD4+ T cells from blood. This chain uses TRBV19 with TRBJ2-3; D is possibly TRBD1 (5 bases). The CDR3 DNA reads TGTGCCAGTAGGGAAGATCAGGGTAACGTCCCAGATACGCAGTATTTT. Protein: CASREDQGNVPDTQYF.